This TCR beta chain was captured by sequencing in a study of post-analysis software for immune sequencing data. Of note for this clonotype: Antigen specificity is unknown. Given a much more abundant clone one base away, this may be a read error.

General observations from the study: Multiple sclerosis patients showed significantly lower normalized Chao1 diversity than controls did. F measure grouped same-batch samples tightly together. Four or five TRBV segments, TRBV5-6, TRBV5-1 and TRBV20-1 among them, were found more frequent in patients than controls.

CDR1 is ENHRY and CDR2 is SYGVKD in the germline V gene. Between the trimmed V and J ends, which lost 6 bases and 3 bases, there was a span of 13 bases. This CDR3 is built from 14 residues. Unique molecular identifiers tagged the TCR beta cDNA libraries. TCRdb re-analysed the PCR reads in MiXCR, keeping a single row per CDR3 protein. This table has 150,000 to 200,000 distinct CDR3 sequences, about 30% appearing once. The source of this sequence is a girl aged 10-17 years with multiple sclerosis. The sequenced sample was blood. The chain employs TRBV10-3 and TRBJ2-3; possible D gene TRBD2, 5 bases. The CDR3 sequence: CAIRPTRGTDTQYF. Written as DNA, the CDR3 is TGTGCCATCAGGCCCACTCGGGGAACAGATACGCAGTATTTT.